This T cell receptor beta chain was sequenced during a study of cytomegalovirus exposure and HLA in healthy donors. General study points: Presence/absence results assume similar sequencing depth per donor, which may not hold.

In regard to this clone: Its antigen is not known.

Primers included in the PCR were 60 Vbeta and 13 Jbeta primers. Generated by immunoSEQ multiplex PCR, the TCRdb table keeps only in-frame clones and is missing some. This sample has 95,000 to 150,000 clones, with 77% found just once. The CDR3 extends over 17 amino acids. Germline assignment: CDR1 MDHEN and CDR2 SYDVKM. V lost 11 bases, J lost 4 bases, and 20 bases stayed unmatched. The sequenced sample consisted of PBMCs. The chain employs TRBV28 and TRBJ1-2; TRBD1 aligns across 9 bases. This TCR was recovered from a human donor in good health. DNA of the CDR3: TGTGCCTCCGGGGGAGGCGGGACAGGGACCAGGGGCTATGGCTACACCTTC. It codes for CASGGGGTGTRGYGYTF.